These T cell receptor beta chains were read from a single sample in a study of radiotherapy plus CTLA-4 blockade in lung cancer. The repertoire was sequenced with immunoSEQ multiplex PCR; TCRdb's copy has only in-frame clones and lacks some. The sample lists some 110,000 clones; 85% to 90% were seen once. Sequenced material: peripheral blood, taken from a patient treated with radiotherapy plus ipilimumab. Every receptor here comes from a human donor with non-small cell lung cancer that progressed on radiotherapy plus ipilimumab. Both conserved end residues are part of each CDR3. A D gene is named only where the DNA matches it firmly. Part of the rows lack a size; the others show once, few, many or a class for expanded clones.

J,length,size,D,V,DNA,CDR3
TRBJ2-1,13,NA,NA,TRBV11-2,TGTGCCAGCAGCTTACGCCACGGGGGTGAGCAGTTCTTC,CASSLRHGGEQFF
TRBJ2-1,14,NA,NA,TRBV6-1,TGTGCCAGCAGTGTGATGATCAGGGGCAATGAGCAGTTCTTC,CASSVMIRGNEQFF
TRBJ1-1,15,NA,NA,TRBV5-5,TGTGCCAGCAGCTTAGTGGGGCAGCTGGGCACTGAAGCTTTCTTT,CASSLVGQLGTEAFF
TRBJ2-4,13,NA,NA,TRBV5-1,TGCGCCAGCAGCCCGGACGGGGCAGACATTCAGTACTTC,CASSPDGADIQYF
TRBJ2-3,14,NA,NA,TRBV9,TGTGCCAGCAGCGTAGCTTCGGGGGACTATACGCAGTATTTT,CASSVASGDYTQYF
TRBJ2-5,15,NA,TRBD2,TRBV5-1,TGCGCCAGCAGACAATTCGCGGGAGGCCAAGAGACCCAGTACTTC,CASRQFAGGQETQYF
TRBJ2-7,14,NA,TRBD2,TRBV5-1,TGCGCCAGCAGCTTGGCTGGCGGGAGGGGTGAGCAGTACTTC,CASSLAGGRGEQYF
TRBJ1-1,15,NA,TRBD1,TRBV4-1,TGCGCCAGCAGCCAAGAGGGACAGGGTCACACTGAAGCTTTCTTT,CASSQEGQGHTEAFF
TRBJ1-2,14,NA,NA,TRBV6-1,TGTGCCACCGGAATCGGGGTCAAACCCTATGGCTACACCTTC,CATGIGVKPYGYTF
TRBJ2-6,16,NA,TRBD1,TRBV5-1,TGCGCCAGCAGCCACGGACAGGGCTCTGGGGCCAACGTCCTGACTTTC,CASSHGQGSGANVLTF
TRBJ1-4,14,NA,TRBD1,TRBV5-1,TGCGCCAGCAGCCTACAAAGGGACAGGGCAAAACTGTTTTTT,CASSLQRDRAKLFF
TRBJ1-5,14,few,NA,TRBV2,TGTGCCAGCAGGCTCCAAATAAGCAATCAGCCCCAGCATTTT,CASRLQISNQPQHF
TRBJ2-3,15,NA,TRBD2,TRBV5-8,TGTGCCAGCAGCTTGGCCCAGCGGGAGTCTGATACGCAGTATTTT,CASSLAQRESDTQYF
TRBJ1-1,15,NA,NA,TRBV29-1,TGCAGCGTTGAAGGAGGTGTAGGGCAGGGCACTGAAGCTTTCTTT,CSVEGGVGQGTEAFF
TRBJ2-5,14,once,NA,TRBV7-3,TGTGCCAGCAGCCCCTCCCCGCTCCAAGAGACCCAGTACTTC,CASSPSPLQETQYF
TRBJ2-1,17,NA,TRBD2,TRBV5-1,TGCGCCAGCAGCCAAAGGACTAGCGGGGGGCCCTACAATGAGCAGTTCTTC,CASSQRTSGGPYNEQFF
TRBJ2-7,15,NA,NA,TRBV11-3,TGTGCCAGCAGCCAGGACAGCGAACTTTCCTACGAGCAGTACTTC,CASSQDSELSYEQYF
TRBJ2-7,14,NA,TRBD2,TRBV19,TGTGCCAGTAGTCCCTCTGGCGGGAGTTACGAGCAGTACTTC,CASSPSGGSYEQYF
TRBJ2-1,14,once,NA,TRBV5-1,TGCGCCAGCAGCTTGGCTGCCAGGGGGGCTGAGCAGTTCTTC,CASSLAARGAEQFF
TRBJ2-2,13,NA,NA,TRBV9,TGTGCCAGCAGCCCGGGGTGGGCCGGGGAGCTGTTTTTT,CASSPGWAGELFF
TRBJ1-2,17,NA,TRBD1,TRBV13,TGTGCCAGCAGCTCCAGAGACCGGGACAGGGGTGTACCAGGCTACACCTTC,CASSSRDRDRGVPGYTF
TRBJ2-1,18,few,TRBD2,TRBV4-1,TGCGCCAGCAGCCAGTTGGGACTAGCGGGAGGGCGTCTGGGGGAGCAGTTCTTC,CASSQLGLAGGRLGEQFF
TRBJ1-2,17,once,TRBD1,TRBV9,TGTGCCAGCAGCGCAGGGGGCAGGGGGCGCCCCCTCTATGGCTACACCTTC,CASSAGGRGRPLYGYTF
TRBJ1-3,14,NA,NA,TRBV15,TGTGCCACCGAGAGACAAAGCTCTGGAAACACCATATATTTT,CATERQSSGNTIYF
TRBJ2-2,19,NA,TRBD2,TRBV5-1,TGCGCCAGCAGCGGAGGTCAGCGGGAGGGGTTTTCGAACACCGGGGAGCTGTTTTTT,CASSGGQREGFSNTGELFF
TRBJ2-7,13,few,NA,TRBV11-3,TGTGCCAGCAGCGTAGGGTTTAACTACGAGCAGTACTTC,CASSVGFNYEQYF
TRBJ1-2,18,NA,TRBD1,TRBV28,TGTGCCAGCAGTTTAGCCCCTATGTCGGGACAGGGTCGGCGTGGCTACACCTTC,CASSLAPMSGQGRRGYTF
TRBJ1-5,16,NA,TRBD1,TRBV28,TGTGCCAGCAGTATCCCCCAGGGGGCGCATCCTCAGCCCCAGCATTTT,CASSIPQGAHPQPQHF
TRBJ2-7,14,NA,NA,TRBV28,TGTGCCAGCAGTTTAATGGGCCAGGGCTACGAGCAGTACTTC,CASSLMGQGYEQYF
TRBJ2-7,13,NA,NA,TRBV30,TGTGCCTGGAGCAAGGGGGGAGCCTACGAGCAGTACTTC,CAWSKGGAYEQYF
TRBJ2-5,14,NA,TRBD2,TRBV6-1,TGTGCCAGCGGCGGGACTAGTCCACGAGAGACCCAGTACTTC,CASGGTSPRETQYF
TRBJ1-5,15,few,TRBD1,TRBV19,TGTGCCAGTAAAGACAGGGGCTATAGCAATCAGCCCCAGCATTTT,CASKDRGYSNQPQHF
TRBJ2-2,14,NA,NA,TRBV2,TGTGCCAGCATCGGACAGCCGAACACCGGGGAGCTGTTTTTT,CASIGQPNTGELFF
TRBJ2-2,20,NA,TRBD2,TRBV5-4,TGTGCCAGCAGCTTGAGATTTAGAGCGGGAGAGATACCGAACACCGGGGAGCTGTTTTTT,CASSLRFRAGEIPNTGELFF
TRBJ2-3,12,once,NA,TRBV18,TGTGCCAGCTCACCAAAAGGGGATACGCAGTATTTT,CASSPKGDTQYF
TRBJ1-2,15,NA,TRBD1,TRBV5-1,TGCGCCAGCAGCTTGGCGACAGGGGTTGGGTATGGCTACACCTTC,CASSLATGVGYGYTF
TRBJ1-2,14,NA,TRBD1,TRBV18,TGTGCCAGCTCCCCGGGACAGGGCGACTATGGCTACACCTTC,CASSPGQGDYGYTF
TRBJ1-1,14,NA,NA,TRBV6-5,TGTGCCAGCAGTTTAAAGATGATTAACACTGAAGCTTTCTTT,CASSLKMINTEAFF
TRBJ2-5,15,NA,TRBD1,TRBV30,TGTGCCTGGAGTGTACTACAGGGGGTGTGGGAGACCCAGTACTTC,CAWSVLQGVWETQYF
TRBJ1-2,16,NA,TRBD1,TRBV5-4,TGTGCCAGCAGGGGGACAGGGGGCGTAGAGGCCTATGGCTACACCTTC,CASRGTGGVEAYGYTF
TRBJ2-1,12,NA,NA,TRBV12-5,TGTGCTAGTGGTAGTGGCCTAGCGGAGCAGTTCTTC,CASGSGLAEQFF
TRBJ2-7,15,NA,TRBD2,TRBV6-6,TGTGCCAGCAGCCGCGGGGGTAGCGGGAAGGGGGAGCAGTACTTC,CASSRGGSGKGEQYF
TRBJ1-1,13,NA,TRBD1,TRBV29-1,TGCAGCGCCTGGGCCGGGACAGGGGGCGCGGCTTTCTTT,CSAWAGTGGAAFF
TRBJ1-2,14,NA,TRBD1,TRBV9,TGTGCCAGCAGCGTACCGGGACAGAACTATGGCTACACCTTC,CASSVPGQNYGYTF
TRBJ2-4,14,NA,TRBD2,TRBV5-1,TGCGCCAGCAGCTTCGGGGGACTAGCGGGAGAATCGTACTTC,CASSFGGLAGESYF
TRBJ2-5,15,once,NA,TRBV5-1,TGCGCCAGCAGCTTGGAGACGGGAAGGGGGGAGACCCAGTACTTC,CASSLETGRGETQYF
TRBJ1-1,16,NA,TRBD1,TRBV4-1,TGCGCCAGCAGCCGCGGGACAGGGCTGGGGAACACTGAAGCTTTCTTT,CASSRGTGLGNTEAFF
TRBJ1-1,12,NA,NA,TRBV2,TGTGCCAGCAGTCTTCAGAACACTGAAGCTTTCTTT,CASSLQNTEAFF
TRBJ2-1,16,NA,TRBD1,TRBV6-6,TGTGCCAGCAGTTTGGCCTTTAAGACAGGGCGGAATGAGCAGTTCTTC,CASSLAFKTGRNEQFF
TRBJ2-3,14,NA,NA,TRBV7-3,TGTGCCAGCAGCTTACGCCCCCGTTTAGATACGCAGTATTTT,CASSLRPRLDTQYF
TRBJ2-7,15,NA,NA,TRBV9,TGTGCCAGCAGCGTAGAAACAGGTCCTACCTACGAGCAGTACTTC,CASSVETGPTYEQYF
TRBJ2-5,13,NA,NA,TRBV5-1,TGCGCCAGCAGCTTGAACCTCCAAGAGACCCAGTACTTC,CASSLNLQETQYF
TRBJ2-7,16,NA,TRBD2,TRBV11-3,TGTGCCAGCAGTCAAGAGACTAGCGGGAGCTCCTACGAGCAGTACTTC,CASSQETSGSSYEQYF